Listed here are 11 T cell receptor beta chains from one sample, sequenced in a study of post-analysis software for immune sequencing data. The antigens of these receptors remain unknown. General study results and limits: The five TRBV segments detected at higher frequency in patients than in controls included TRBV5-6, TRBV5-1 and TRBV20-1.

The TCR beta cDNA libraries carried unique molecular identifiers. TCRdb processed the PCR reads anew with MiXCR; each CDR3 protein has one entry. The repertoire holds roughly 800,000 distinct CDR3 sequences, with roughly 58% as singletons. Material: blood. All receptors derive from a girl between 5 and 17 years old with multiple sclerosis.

The CDR3 DNA follows: TGCAGTGCTAGAGATGGAGCGGGGGTGTACCCCTACGAGCAGTACTTC. It codes for CSARDGAGVYPYEQYF. This chain uses TRBV20-1 with TRBJ2-5; TRBD2 agrees at 8 bases. The end of the DNA is better explained by TRBJ2-7, so the J call may be wrong. The germline CDR1 and CDR2 sequences are DFQATT and SNEGSKA (reference sequence). The CDR3 loop spans 16 amino acids.

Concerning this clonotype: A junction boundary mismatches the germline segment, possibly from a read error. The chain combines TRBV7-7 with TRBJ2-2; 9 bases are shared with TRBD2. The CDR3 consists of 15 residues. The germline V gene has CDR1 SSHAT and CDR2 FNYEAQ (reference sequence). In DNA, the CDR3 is TGTGCCAGCAGTTTAGCGGGGGACTACACCGGGGAGCTGTTTTTT. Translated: CASSLAGDYTGELFF.

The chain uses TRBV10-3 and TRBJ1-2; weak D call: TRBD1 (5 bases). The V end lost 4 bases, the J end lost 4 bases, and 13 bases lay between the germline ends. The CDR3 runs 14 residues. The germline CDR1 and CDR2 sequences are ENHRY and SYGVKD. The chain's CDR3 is CAISGQIEGYGYTF. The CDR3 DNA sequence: TGTGCCATCAGTGGACAGATCGAGGGCTATGGCTACACCTTC.

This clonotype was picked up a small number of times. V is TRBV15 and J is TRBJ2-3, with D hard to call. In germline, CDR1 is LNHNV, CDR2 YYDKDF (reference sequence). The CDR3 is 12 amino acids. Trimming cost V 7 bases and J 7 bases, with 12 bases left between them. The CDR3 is CATTNDQYTQYF. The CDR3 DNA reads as TGTGCCACCACCAACGATCAATATACGCAGTATTTT.

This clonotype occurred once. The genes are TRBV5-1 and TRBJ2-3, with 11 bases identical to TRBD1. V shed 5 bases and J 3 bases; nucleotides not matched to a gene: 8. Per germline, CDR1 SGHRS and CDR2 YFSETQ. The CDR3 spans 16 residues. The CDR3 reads CASRPGTGGGTDTQYF. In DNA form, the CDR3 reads TGCGCCAGCAGACCCGGGACAGGGGGAGGTACAGATACGCAGTATTTT.

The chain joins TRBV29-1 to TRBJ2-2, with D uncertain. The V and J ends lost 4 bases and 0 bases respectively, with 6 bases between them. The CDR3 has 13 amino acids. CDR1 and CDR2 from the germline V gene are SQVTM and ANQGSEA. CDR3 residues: CSVAGSNTGELFF. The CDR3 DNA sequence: TGCAGCGTTGCTGGTTCGAACACCGGGGAGCTGTTTTTT.

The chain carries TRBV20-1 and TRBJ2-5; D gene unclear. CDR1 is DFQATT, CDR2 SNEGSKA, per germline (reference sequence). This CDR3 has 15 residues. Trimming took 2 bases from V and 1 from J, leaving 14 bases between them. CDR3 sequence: CSARRPAPSQETQYF. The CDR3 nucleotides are TGCAGTGCTAGACGTCCAGCCCCATCCCAAGAGACCCAGTACTTC.

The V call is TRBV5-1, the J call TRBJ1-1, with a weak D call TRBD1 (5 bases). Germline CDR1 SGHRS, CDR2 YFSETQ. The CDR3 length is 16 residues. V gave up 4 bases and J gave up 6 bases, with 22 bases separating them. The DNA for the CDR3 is TGCGCCAGCAGCACTTCGGCCGGGGGATATTACGCTGAAGCTTTCTTT. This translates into CASSTSAGGYYAEAFF.

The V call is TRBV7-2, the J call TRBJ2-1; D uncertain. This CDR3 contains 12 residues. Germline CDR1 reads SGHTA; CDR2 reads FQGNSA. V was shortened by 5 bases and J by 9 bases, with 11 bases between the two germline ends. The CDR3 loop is CASSPLLGEQFF. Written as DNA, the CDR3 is TGTGCCAGCAGCCCCCTTTTGGGTGAGCAGTTCTTC.

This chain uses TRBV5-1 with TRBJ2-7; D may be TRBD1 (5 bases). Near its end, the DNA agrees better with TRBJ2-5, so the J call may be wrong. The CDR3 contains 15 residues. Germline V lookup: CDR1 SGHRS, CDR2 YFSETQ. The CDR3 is CASSAGPVRGETQYF. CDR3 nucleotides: TGCGCCAGCAGCGCCGGGCCGGTTAGGGGAGAGACCCAGTACTTC.

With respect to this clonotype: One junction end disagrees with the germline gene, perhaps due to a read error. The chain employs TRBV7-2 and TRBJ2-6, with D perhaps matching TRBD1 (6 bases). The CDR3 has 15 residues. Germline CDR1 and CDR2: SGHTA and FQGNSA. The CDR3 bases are TGTGCCAGCACCAACAGGGATTCTGGGGTCAACGTCCTGACTTTC. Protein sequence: CASTNRDSGVNVLTF.